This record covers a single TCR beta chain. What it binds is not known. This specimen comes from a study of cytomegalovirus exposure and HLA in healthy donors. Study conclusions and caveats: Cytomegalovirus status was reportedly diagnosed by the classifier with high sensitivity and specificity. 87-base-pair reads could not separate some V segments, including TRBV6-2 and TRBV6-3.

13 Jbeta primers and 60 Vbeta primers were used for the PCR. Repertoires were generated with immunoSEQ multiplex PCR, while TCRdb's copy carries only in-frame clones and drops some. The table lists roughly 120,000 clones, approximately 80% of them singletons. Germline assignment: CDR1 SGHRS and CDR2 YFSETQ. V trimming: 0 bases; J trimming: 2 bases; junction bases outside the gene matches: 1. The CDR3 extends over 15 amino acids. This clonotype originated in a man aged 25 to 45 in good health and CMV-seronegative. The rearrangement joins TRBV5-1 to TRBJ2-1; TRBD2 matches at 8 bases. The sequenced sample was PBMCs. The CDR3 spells CASSLVTSAYNEQFF. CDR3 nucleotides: TGCGCCAGCAGCTTGGTGACTAGCGCCTACAATGAGCAGTTCTTC.